This T cell receptor (beta chain) stems from a study of T cells in Graves' hyperthyroidism and ophthalmopathy. This clonotype showed up just once. This CDR3 contains 13 residues. V was pared by 7 bases and J by 3 bases, with 13 bases between. CDR1 and CDR2 (germline): SGHVS, FNYEAQ. Amplified TCR beta CDR3 regions derived from RNA transcripts. The HTBI primer set drove a first-round RT-PCR of the TCR CDR3. Via MiXCR, TCRdb re-called the multiplex PCR reads, giving one row per CDR3 protein. The sample records hundreds of thousands of distinct CDR3 sequences, 40% to 55% being singletons. The receptor's source is a woman aged 18-30 years with Graves' hyperthyroidism. Sequencing was carried out using peripheral blood or thyroid tissue (not recorded which). The V call is TRBV7-6, the J call TRBJ2-7; D may correspond to TRBD1 or TRBD2 (6 bases each). Here the CDR3 reads CASKRGGFYEQYF. Here the CDR3 DNA reads TGTGCCAGCAAGAGAGGGGGGTTCTACGAGCAGTACTTC.